One sample yielded the 5 T cell receptor beta chains listed below, sequenced in a study of T cell repertoires in cytomegalovirus infection. These receptors are not linked to any known antigen. TCRdb fed the reads into MiXCR, producing one record per CDR3 protein. The data show hundreds of thousands of distinct CDR3 sequences, roughly 42% seen once. Sequences were derived from cultured PBMCs, sampled from culture after CMV antigen stimulation. The receptors derive from a human donor in good health (CMV status not recorded). Some clones in this sample may be carry-over from other donors' samples.

This chain links TRBV4-3 with TRBJ2-5; maybe TRBD2 (6 bases). From germline, CDR1 is LGHNA and CDR2 YSLEER. The CDR3 runs to 14 residues. V shed 0 bases and J shed 6 bases, with 11 bases lying between them. CDR3 amino acids: CASSQDWGDQTQYF. CDR3 nucleotides: TGCGCCAGCAGCCAAGATTGGGGGGATCAGACCCAGTACTTC.

This rearrangement joins TRBV5-1 to TRBJ2-1; no definite D call. The germline V gene has CDR1 SGHRS and CDR2 YFSETQ. V was trimmed by 0 bases and J by 0 bases, leaving 10 bases between them. This CDR3 is 16 amino acids long. The CDR3 sequence is CASSLAPASSYNEQFF. CDR3 nucleotides: TGCGCCAGCAGCTTGGCCCCAGCTAGCTCCTACAATGAGCAGTTCTTC.

The genes are TRBV2 and TRBJ2-2; D is uncertain. With 4 bases removed from V and 7 bases from J, the gap between germline ends came to 10 bases. From germline, CDR1 is SNHLY and CDR2 FYNNEI. This CDR3 comprises 13 residues. As DNA, the CDR3 is TGTGCCAGCAGTGCCGGGCTGGGCGGGGAGCTGTTTTTT. This encodes CASSAGLGGELFF.

V is TRBV7-9 and J is TRBJ2-1; TRBD1 agrees at 10 bases. This CDR3 comprises 15 residues. From germline, CDR1 is SEHNR and CDR2 FQNEAQ (reference sequence). With V trimmed by 3 bases and J by 9 bases, 8 bases remained unmatched. CDR3 amino acids: CASSLHGTGAGEQFF. The CDR3 nucleotides are TGTGCCAGCAGCTTGCATGGGACAGGGGCTGGTGAGCAGTTCTTC.

The J gene is TRBJ2-3, the V gene TRBV6-6; D remains unclear. From germline, CDR1 is MNHNY and CDR2 SVGAGI (reference sequence). V lost 5 bases and J lost 2, with 11 bases in between. The CDR3 loop spans 14 amino acids. Here the CDR3 reads CASSLTAYTDTQYF. DNA for the CDR3: TGTGCCAGCAGTCTGACGGCCTACACAGATACGCAGTATTTT.